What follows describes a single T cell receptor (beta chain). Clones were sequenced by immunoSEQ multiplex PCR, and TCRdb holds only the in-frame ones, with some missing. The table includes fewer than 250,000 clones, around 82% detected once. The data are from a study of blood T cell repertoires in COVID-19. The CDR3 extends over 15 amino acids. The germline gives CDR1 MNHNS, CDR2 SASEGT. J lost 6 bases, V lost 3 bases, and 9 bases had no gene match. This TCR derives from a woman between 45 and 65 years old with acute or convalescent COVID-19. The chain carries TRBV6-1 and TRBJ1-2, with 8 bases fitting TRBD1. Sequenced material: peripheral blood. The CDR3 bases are TGTGCCAGCAGTGAGGGGACAGGAGGGCTTAATGGCTACACCTTC. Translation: CASSEGTGGLNGYTF.